Below are 9 T cell receptor beta chains sequenced from a single sample in a study of a mutant IDH1 vaccine in newly diagnosed glioma. Time point here: week 23, last vaccination. Doses of 300 ug of mutant IDH1 20-mer peptide were given with topical imiquimod. The table came from immunoSEQ multiplex PCR; TCRdb's copy has only in-frame clones and leaves some out. Of about 72,000 clones listed, 84% were seen once; the top ten hold 13%. These receptors' targets are unknown. The sequencing here drew on PBMCs, taken from a glioma patient whose treatment included an IDH1 peptide vaccine. Receptor source: a man between 18 and 29 years old with glioma.

V is TRBV5-3 and J is TRBJ1-5; 7 bases agree with TRBD1. TRBV5-3 is flagged as an ORF with uncertain function. Germline trimming cut 0 bases from V and 2 bases from J; bases unmatched to any gene: 5. CDR3 length: 16 residues. The CDR3 nucleotides read TGTGCCAGAAGCTTGGAAGGGGGCAGGCGCAATCAGCCCCAGCATTTT. This codes for CARSLEGGRRNQPQHF.

The rearrangement joins TRBV27 to TRBJ2-1, with 7 bases aligning to TRBD2. The J segment lost 6 bases and the V segment lost 7 bases, leaving 12 bases of the junction unmatched. There are 15 residues in the CDR3. Germline CDR1 and CDR2: MNHEY and SMNVEV (reference sequence). The CDR3 DNA follows: TGTGCCAGCATCCGGGACGGGAGGAGCGCCAATGAGCAGTTCTTC. Encoded protein: CASIRDGRSANEQFF.

Concerning this clone: The junction does not match germline at one end; this may be a read error. CDR3 loop: CAISPPGPRRHF. CDR3 DNA: TGTGCCATCAGCCCCCCGGGACCGAGAAGACATTTT. This chain links TRBV10-3 with TRBJ1-3; D is possibly TRBD1 (5 bases). This CDR3 contains 12 residues. Germline V gene sequence: CDR1 ENHRY, CDR2 SYGVKD.

V usage is TRBV28 and J usage is TRBJ2-5; no reliable D call. V shed 6 bases and J shed 4 bases, with 12 bases lying between them. The CDR3 extends over 13 amino acids. Per the germline V gene, CDR1 is MDHEN and CDR2 is SYDVKM. Here the CDR3 DNA reads TGTGCCAGCAGCACCTCTCTCGGAGAGACCCAGTACTTC. It encodes CASSTSLGETQYF. The complete variable domain, with remaining parts taken from reference TRBV28 and TRBJ2-5, reads DVKVTQSSRYLVKRTGEKVFLECVQDMDHENMFWYRQDPGLGLRLIYFSYDVKMKEKGDIPEGYSVSREKKERFSLILESASTNQTSMYLCASSTSLGETQYFGPGTRLLVL.

The chain carries TRBV5-4 and TRBJ2-3, with D possibly matching TRBD1 (5 bases). This CDR3 spans 16 amino acids. With 0 bases removed from V and 0 bases from J, the gap between germline ends came to 11 bases. The germline V gene encodes CDR1 SGHNT and CDR2 YYREEE (reference sequence). CDR3 bases: TGTGCCAGCAGCTTGGCCGACAGAATTAGCACAGATACGCAGTATTTT. It yields the protein CASSLADRISTDTQYF.

The gene calls are TRBV6-6 and TRBJ1-1; no definite D call. This CDR3 has 11 amino acids. Between the trimmed V and J ends, which lost 6 bases and 10 bases, there was a span of 12 bases. CDR1 and CDR2 from the germline V gene are MNHNY and SVGAGI (reference sequence). CDR3 nucleotide sequence: TGTGCCAGCAGCCCCCGGGAAGGAGCTTTCTTT. It yields the protein CASSPREGAFF.

V usage is TRBV4-2 and J usage is TRBJ1-5, with D unresolved. This CDR3 is built from 15 residues. Germline CDR1 LGHNA, CDR2 YNFKEQ. Between the trimmed V and J ends, which lost 0 bases and 4 bases, there was a span of 10 bases. Written as DNA, the CDR3 is TGTGCCAGCAGCCAAGAGTGGGCAGGTAATCAGCCCCAGCATTTT. Translation gives CASSQEWAGNQPQHF.

The gene calls are TRBV29-1 and TRBJ2-1, with 11 positions matching TRBD2. The CDR3 length is 17 residues. With V trimmed by 3 bases and J by 8 bases, 15 bases remained unmatched. Germline V gene sequence: CDR1 SQVTM, CDR2 ANQGSEA. CDR3 coding DNA: TGCAGCGTTGAGGCACCGGGACTAGCGGCTAAGTACGATGAGCAGTTCTTC. It specifies CSVEAPGLAAKYDEQFF.

This chain joins TRBV10-3 and TRBJ2-3; D remains ambiguous. Germline CDR1 is ENHRY and CDR2 is SYGVKD. V shed 11 bases and J shed 2 bases, with 8 bases lying between them. The CDR3 extends over 11 amino acids. CDR3 region: CAATNTDTQYF. The CDR3 DNA is TGTGCCGCCACTAACACAGATACGCAGTATTTT.